A single sample gave rise to the 31 T cell receptor beta chains below, sequenced in a study of CD8+ T cells in alopecia areata. Extraction of RNA preceded its reverse transcription into cDNA, which served as the sequencing template. Clones were read by immunoSEQ multiplex PCR, and TCRdb kept only the in-frame ones, dropping some. The sample carries approximately 130,000 clones, 40% to 55% recorded once. Sequencing was carried out using NKG2D-low CD8+ T cells sorted from blood. The receptors were sampled from a human donor with alopecia areata.

J is TRBJ2-1 and V is TRBV7-9; D may be TRBD2 (7 bases). V lost 3 bases and J 10 bases, leaving 19 bases between the germline ends. CDR3 length equals 15 residues. Germline CDR1 is SEHNR and CDR2 is FQNEAQ (reference sequence). The CDR3 sequence is CASSFSRGHIDEQFF. The CDR3 bases are TGTGCCAGCAGCTTTTCGCGGGGGCACATTGACGAGCAGTTCTTC.

V is TRBV30 and J is TRBJ1-5, with D uncertain. V gave up 0 bases and J gave up 6 bases, with 6 bases separating them. The germline CDR1 and CDR2 sequences are GTSNPN and SVGIG (reference sequence). CDR3 length: 12 residues. The CDR3 DNA is TGTGCCTGGAGTGTACCCCGTCAGCCCCAGCATTTT. The encoded protein is CAWSVPRQPQHF.

The V and J genes are TRBV29-1 and TRBJ2-1; D may be TRBD1 or TRBD2 (6 bases each). The CDR3 is 12 residues long. The V and J ends lost 5 bases and 10 bases respectively, with 15 bases between them. Per the germline V gene, CDR1 is SQVTM and CDR2 is ANQGSEA. The CDR3 bases are TGCAGCGTTCTTGGGGGGCTGGGGGAGCAGTTCTTC. Its translation: CSVLGGLGEQFF.

A few counts support this clone. This rearrangement joins TRBV29-1 to TRBJ2-2; perhaps TRBD2 as D (7 bases). Trimming took 5 bases from V and 3 from J, leaving 13 bases between them. The CDR3 sequence is 14 residues long. Germline CDR1 is SQVTM and CDR2 is ANQGSEA. CDR3 sequence reads: CSVPGGAYTGELFF. The CDR3 nucleotides read TGCAGCGTTCCTGGGGGGGCGTACACCGGGGAGCTGTTTTTT.

This clone came up a few times. The chain links TRBV30 to TRBJ2-1; weak D call: TRBD1 (6 bases). V lost 2 bases and J 7 bases, leaving 15 bases between the germline ends. From germline, CDR1 is GTSNPN and CDR2 SVGIG (reference sequence). The CDR3 length is 14 residues. The DNA for the CDR3 is TGTGCCTGGAGTTCCCCGGACAGTTGGAATGAGCAGTTCTTC. Translated, it gives CAWSSPDSWNEQFF.

This rearrangement joins TRBV30 to TRBJ2-1; D perhaps matches TRBD1 (6 bases). Trimming pared 8 bases from V and 0 bases from J, leaving 17 bases between. Germline loops: CDR1 GTSNPN, CDR2 SVGIG (reference sequence). The CDR3 runs 15 residues. The DNA of the CDR3 is TGTGCCGTTGCCTCAGGGGTAAGCTCCTACAATGAGCAGTTCTTC. As protein: CAVASGVSSYNEQFF.

For this clone: The same CDR3 is also encoded by other DNA sequences in this sample. The V call is TRBV2, the J call TRBJ2-7, with D uncertain. V dropped 1 base and J dropped 4 bases, with 8 bases sitting between them. CDR1 SNHLY and CDR2 FYNNEI come from the germline V gene. This CDR3 is built from 13 residues. The CDR3, as DNA: TGTGCCAGCAGTGAAGACAGTAGTTACGAGCAGTACTTC. It specifies CASSEDSSYEQYF.

The chain uses TRBV29-1 and TRBJ1-1; D unclear. V was pared by 4 bases and J by 8 bases, with 11 bases between. The germline gives CDR1 SQVTM, CDR2 ANQGSEA. CDR3 length: 11 residues. CDR3 DNA: TGCAGCGTTGTGCAGTTCTTAGAAGCTTTCTTT. It translates to CSVVQFLEAFF.

The gene calls are TRBV20-1 and TRBJ2-1; no firm D call. From germline, CDR1 is DFQATT and CDR2 SNEGSKA (reference sequence). This CDR3 spans 11 amino acids. Trimming shortened V by 6 bases and J by 7 bases, and 10 bases separated the two germline ends. The CDR3 is CSARDGNEQFF. In DNA, the CDR3 is TGCAGTGCCCGCGATGGGAATGAGCAGTTCTTC.

The sample holds a few counts of this clone. This CDR3 is CSAAGQGDQPQHF. In DNA, the CDR3 is TGCAGCGCCGCGGGACAGGGGGATCAGCCCCAGCATTTT. The chain couples TRBV29-1 to TRBJ1-5; TRBD1 matches 11 bases. Germline lookup yields CDR1 SQVTM and CDR2 ANQGSEA. The CDR3 is 13 amino acids. V shed 7 bases and J 5 bases; nucleotides not matched to a gene: 4.

This clone was seen only a few times. CDR3 bases: TGTGCCAGCGGTCTCTCACACGAGCAGTACTTC. This encodes CASGLSHEQYF. J is TRBJ2-7 and V is TRBV27; D is uncertain. V lost 8 bases, J lost 5 bases, and 10 bases lay in between. CDR1 and CDR2 from the germline V gene are MNHEY and SMNVEV (reference sequence). There are 11 residues in the CDR3.

V usage is TRBV2 and J usage is TRBJ1-2, with D unclear. Germline V CDR1 and CDR2: SNHLY, FYNNEI. The CDR3 runs 13 residues. The V and J ends lost 2 bases and 5 bases respectively, with 9 bases between them. CDR3 in DNA: TGTGCCAGCAGTGAACCGGAAAGTTATGGCTACACCTTC. Translating it yields CASSEPESYGYTF.

This clone has more than one count but fewer than ten. J is TRBJ2-7 and V is TRBV12-5; D is undetermined. The CDR3 runs to 11 residues. CDR1 is LGHNT and CDR2 is FRNRAP in the germline V gene. Trimming cost V 2 bases and J 7 bases, with 6 bases left between them. CDR3: CASGLMGEQYF. The CDR3 DNA is TGTGCTAGTGGTTTGATGGGGGAGCAGTACTTC.

This rearrangement joins TRBV28 to TRBJ2-7; D not resolved. From germline, CDR1 is MDHEN and CDR2 SYDVKM. The V gene lost 4 bases and the J gene lost 6 bases, with 22 bases spanning the gap. This CDR3 contains 16 residues. CDR3 bases: TGTGCCAGCAGTTCCTCCGAGCTGAGTTCCCTGGGCGAGCAGTACTTC. It encodes CASSSSELSSLGEQYF.

The CDR3 here is CASSAGQSVADTQYF. CDR3 sequence (DNA): TGCGCCAGCAGTGCCGGGCAGTCTGTCGCAGATACGCAGTATTTT. The chain combines TRBV5-1 with TRBJ2-3, with unresolved D. Germline V gene lookup returns CDR1 SGHRS and CDR2 YFSETQ. V was clipped by 5 bases and J by 4 bases, with 17 bases between them. The CDR3 length is 15 residues.

This clone was recorded a few times. The V and J genes are TRBV28 and TRBJ2-1, with D unresolved. Germline CDR1 MDHEN, CDR2 SYDVKM. V was trimmed by 7 bases and J by 0 bases, leaving 7 bases between them. The CDR3 is made up of 13 amino acids. CDR3 region: CASKNPSYNEQFF. CDR3 nucleotide sequence: TGTGCCAGCAAGAACCCCTCCTACAATGAGCAGTTCTTC. The variable domain in full, completed from reference TRBV28 and TRBJ2-1, reads DVKVTQSSRYLVKRTGEKVFLECVQDMDHENMFWYRQDPGLGLRLIYFSYDVKMKEKGDIPEGYSVSREKKERFSLILESASTNQTSMYLCASKNPSYNEQFFGPGTRLTVL.

This clone was observed a handful of times. The rearrangement links TRBV28 to TRBJ2-4, with TRBD1 matching over 12 bases. CDR1 and CDR2 from the germline V gene are MDHEN and SYDVKM. V was clipped by 3 bases and J by 0 bases; unmatched bases: 12. CDR3 length: 20 amino acids. CDR3 nucleotide sequence: TGTGCCAGCAGTTTGCCGGGACAGGGGGCAACCGCACGAGCCAAAAACATTCAGTACTTC. The encoded protein is CASSLPGQGATARAKNIQYF.

Notes on this clone: The identical CDR3 is also encoded by other nucleotide sequences in the sample. The chain carries TRBV4-1 and TRBJ2-5; D remains unclear. Trimming left V 1 base short and J 2 bases short, with 5 bases between. The germline V gene has CDR1 MGHRA and CDR2 YSYEKL. This CDR3 is 13 amino acids long. The CDR3 sequence: CASSQVGQETQYF. CDR3 in DNA: TGCGCCAGCAGCCAAGTGGGTCAAGAGACCCAGTACTTC.

The CDR3, as DNA: TGCGCCAGCACCGAGGGACTAGCGGGATACAATGAGCAGTTCTTC. Its translation: CASTEGLAGYNEQFF. The rearrangement joins TRBV10-2 to TRBJ2-1; TRBD2 aligns across 13 bases. The CDR3 covers 15 residues. V dropped 7 bases and J dropped 4; count of bases not matched to a gene: 4. Germline CDR1 WSHSY, CDR2 SAAADI.

DNA for the CDR3: TGTGCCAGCGGCCAGCCCGAGCAGTACTTC. Amino acids: CASGQPEQYF. The V call is TRBV27, the J call TRBJ2-7; D ambiguous. V lost 8 bases and J 6 bases, leaving 8 bases between the germline ends. The CDR3 runs 10 residues. CDR1 is MNHEY, CDR2 SMNVEV, per germline (reference sequence).

This clone was found a few times. J is TRBJ2-6 and V is TRBV11-3; tentatively, D is TRBD2 (6 bases). Germline V gene data show CDR1 as SGHNT and CDR2 as YENEEA. The ends were cut back, 5 bases at V and 3 bases at J, with 20 bases in the middle. The CDR3 sequence is 18 residues long. Here the CDR3 DNA reads TGTGCCAGCAGCCAATGGGAGGTGGTTGGGCGTGGGGCCAACGTCCTGACTTTC. It translates to CASSQWEVVGRGANVLTF.

V gene TRBV27 combines with J gene TRBJ2-3; possibly TRBD1 or TRBD2 for D (5 bases each). Per germline, CDR1 MNHEY and CDR2 SMNVEV (reference sequence). This CDR3 contains 15 residues. Trimming shortened V by 7 bases and J by 4 bases, and 18 bases separated the two germline ends. The CDR3 DNA is TGTGCCAGCAACATAGAGAACGGGGACCCAGATACGCAGTATTTT. Amino acid sequence: CASNIENGDPDTQYF.

This sequence joins TRBV5-1 and TRBJ2-3; D is possibly TRBD1 (6 bases). The germline V and J ends were trimmed by 2 bases and 1 base, with 8 bases remaining between them. Germline loops: CDR1 SGHRS, CDR2 YFSETQ. This CDR3 is built from 14 residues. CDR3 loop: CASSFAGGTDTQYF. CDR3 in DNA: TGCGCCAGCAGCTTTGCAGGGGGCACAGATACGCAGTATTTT. Variable domain in full (rest from reference TRBV5-1 and TRBJ2-3): KAGVTQTPRYLIKTRGQQVTLSCSPISGHRSVSWYQQTPGQGLQFLFEYFSETQRNKGNFPGRFSGRQFSNSRSEMNVSTLELGDSALYLCASSFAGGTDTQYFGPGTRLTVL.

The chain is built from TRBV5-1 and TRBJ2-7, with D perhaps TRBD1 (5 bases). CDR1 is SGHRS, CDR2 YFSETQ, per germline. CDR3 length equals 12 residues. V shed 2 bases and J shed 3 bases, with 6 bases lying between them. The CDR3 DNA reads TGCGCCAGCAGCTTTACAGGCTACGAGCAGTACTTC. Translation gives CASSFTGYEQYF.

The chain carries TRBV29-1 and TRBJ1-2; the D gene is possibly TRBD1 (5 bases). The CDR3 is 16 residues long. CDR1 SQVTM and CDR2 ANQGSEA come from the germline V gene. Trimming shortened V by 0 bases and J by 8 bases, and 22 bases separated the two germline ends. The CDR3 coding sequence is TGCAGCGTTGAAGATCAGGGACTACTCGCCGAGCTCGGCTACACCTTC. Its protein product is CSVEDQGLLAELGYTF.

This clone turned up a few times. The sample holds other DNA sequences that translate to the same CDR3. This sequence joins TRBV27 and TRBJ1-5; TRBD1 might be the D (6 bases). CDR3 length: 13 residues. V was pared by 2 bases and J by 7 bases, with 9 bases between. Germline V gene lookup returns CDR1 MNHEY and CDR2 SMNVEV (reference sequence). For the CDR3, the DNA is TGTGCCAGCAGTTTAAGGGGGGAACAGCCCCAGCATTTT. This codes for CASSLRGEQPQHF.

V usage is TRBV7-9 and J usage is TRBJ2-3, with no clear D. V shed 4 bases and J shed 3 bases, with 8 bases lying between them. This CDR3 has 13 residues. In germline, CDR1 is SEHNR, CDR2 FQNEAQ (reference sequence). The CDR3 sequence is CASSSASTDTQYF. In DNA, the CDR3 is TGTGCCAGCAGCTCCGCATCAACAGATACGCAGTATTTT.

This clone was found a few times. This sequence joins TRBV28 and TRBJ2-2, with TRBD2 matching 10 bases. Trimming at V came to 2 bases and at J to 11 bases, leaving 14 bases not matched to a gene. Germline assignment: CDR1 MDHEN and CDR2 SYDVKM. CDR3 length: 17 amino acids. The DNA of the CDR3 is TGTGCCAGCAGTTTAACGCCGGCTAGCGGGAGTGGCGGCGAGCTGTTTTTT. Its translation: CASSLTPASGSGGELFF.

The gene calls are TRBV4-1 and TRBJ2-3; no reliable D call. The CDR3 runs 13 residues. Germline CDR1 and CDR2: MGHRA and YSYEKL. Trimming stripped 1 base from V and 0 bases from J, with 2 bases between. CDR3 sequence: CASSQGSTDTQYF. As DNA, the CDR3 is TGCGCCAGCAGCCAAGGGAGCACAGATACGCAGTATTTT.

Notes on this clone: At one of its ends the junction is not consistent with the germline gene, which may arise from a read error. The chain recombines TRBV29-1 with TRBJ2-2; D is perhaps TRBD1 or TRBD2 (5 bases each). CDR1 is SQVTM and CDR2 is ANQGSEA in the germline V gene. The CDR3 loop spans 12 amino acids. DNA for the CDR3: TGCAGCGTGGAAGGGGAGACCGGGGAGCTGTTTTTT. Protein sequence: CSVEGETGELFF.

V gene TRBV6-4 combines with J gene TRBJ2-3; 7 bases fit TRBD2. The V and J ends lost 3 bases and 6 bases, in that order; junction bases with no gene match: 6. This CDR3 has 14 residues. Germline V gene sequence: CDR1 MRHNA, CDR2 SNTAGT. CDR3 bases: TGTGCCAGCAGTGATCTGAGCGGGGCGGATACGCAGTATTTT. This gives the protein CASSDLSGADTQYF.